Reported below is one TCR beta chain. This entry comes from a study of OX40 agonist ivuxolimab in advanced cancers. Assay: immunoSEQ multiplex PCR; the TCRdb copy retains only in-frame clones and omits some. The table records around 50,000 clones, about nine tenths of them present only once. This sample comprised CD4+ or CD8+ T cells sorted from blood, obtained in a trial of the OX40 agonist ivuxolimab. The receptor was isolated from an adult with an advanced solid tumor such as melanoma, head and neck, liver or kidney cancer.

The chain's CDR3 is CASKDRNYNEQFF. In DNA, the CDR3 is TGTGCCAGTAAAGACCGGAACTACAATGAGCAGTTCTTC. V usage is TRBV19 and J usage is TRBJ2-1; no reliable D call. From germline, CDR1 is LNHDA and CDR2 SQIVND (reference sequence). V lost 7 bases to trimming and J lost 3 bases, with 10 bases between them. The CDR3 has 13 amino acids.